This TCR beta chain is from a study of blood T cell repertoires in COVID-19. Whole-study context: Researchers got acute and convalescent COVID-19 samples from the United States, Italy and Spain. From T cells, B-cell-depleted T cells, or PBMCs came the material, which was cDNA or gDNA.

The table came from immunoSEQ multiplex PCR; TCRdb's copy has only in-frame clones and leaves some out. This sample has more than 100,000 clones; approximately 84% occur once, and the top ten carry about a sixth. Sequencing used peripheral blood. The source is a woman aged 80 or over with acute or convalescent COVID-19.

CDR3 region: CATSDARAQGTALSYNEQFF. CDR3 coding DNA: TGTGCCACCAGTGACGCTCGAGCACAGGGGACCGCCCTCTCCTACAATGAGCAGTTCTTC. This sequence joins TRBV24-1 and TRBJ2-1; TRBD1 matches 7 bases. This CDR3 has 20 amino acids. Germline CDR1 is KGHDR and CDR2 is SFDVKD. The V and J ends lost 4 bases and 0 bases, in that order; junction bases with no gene match: 17.